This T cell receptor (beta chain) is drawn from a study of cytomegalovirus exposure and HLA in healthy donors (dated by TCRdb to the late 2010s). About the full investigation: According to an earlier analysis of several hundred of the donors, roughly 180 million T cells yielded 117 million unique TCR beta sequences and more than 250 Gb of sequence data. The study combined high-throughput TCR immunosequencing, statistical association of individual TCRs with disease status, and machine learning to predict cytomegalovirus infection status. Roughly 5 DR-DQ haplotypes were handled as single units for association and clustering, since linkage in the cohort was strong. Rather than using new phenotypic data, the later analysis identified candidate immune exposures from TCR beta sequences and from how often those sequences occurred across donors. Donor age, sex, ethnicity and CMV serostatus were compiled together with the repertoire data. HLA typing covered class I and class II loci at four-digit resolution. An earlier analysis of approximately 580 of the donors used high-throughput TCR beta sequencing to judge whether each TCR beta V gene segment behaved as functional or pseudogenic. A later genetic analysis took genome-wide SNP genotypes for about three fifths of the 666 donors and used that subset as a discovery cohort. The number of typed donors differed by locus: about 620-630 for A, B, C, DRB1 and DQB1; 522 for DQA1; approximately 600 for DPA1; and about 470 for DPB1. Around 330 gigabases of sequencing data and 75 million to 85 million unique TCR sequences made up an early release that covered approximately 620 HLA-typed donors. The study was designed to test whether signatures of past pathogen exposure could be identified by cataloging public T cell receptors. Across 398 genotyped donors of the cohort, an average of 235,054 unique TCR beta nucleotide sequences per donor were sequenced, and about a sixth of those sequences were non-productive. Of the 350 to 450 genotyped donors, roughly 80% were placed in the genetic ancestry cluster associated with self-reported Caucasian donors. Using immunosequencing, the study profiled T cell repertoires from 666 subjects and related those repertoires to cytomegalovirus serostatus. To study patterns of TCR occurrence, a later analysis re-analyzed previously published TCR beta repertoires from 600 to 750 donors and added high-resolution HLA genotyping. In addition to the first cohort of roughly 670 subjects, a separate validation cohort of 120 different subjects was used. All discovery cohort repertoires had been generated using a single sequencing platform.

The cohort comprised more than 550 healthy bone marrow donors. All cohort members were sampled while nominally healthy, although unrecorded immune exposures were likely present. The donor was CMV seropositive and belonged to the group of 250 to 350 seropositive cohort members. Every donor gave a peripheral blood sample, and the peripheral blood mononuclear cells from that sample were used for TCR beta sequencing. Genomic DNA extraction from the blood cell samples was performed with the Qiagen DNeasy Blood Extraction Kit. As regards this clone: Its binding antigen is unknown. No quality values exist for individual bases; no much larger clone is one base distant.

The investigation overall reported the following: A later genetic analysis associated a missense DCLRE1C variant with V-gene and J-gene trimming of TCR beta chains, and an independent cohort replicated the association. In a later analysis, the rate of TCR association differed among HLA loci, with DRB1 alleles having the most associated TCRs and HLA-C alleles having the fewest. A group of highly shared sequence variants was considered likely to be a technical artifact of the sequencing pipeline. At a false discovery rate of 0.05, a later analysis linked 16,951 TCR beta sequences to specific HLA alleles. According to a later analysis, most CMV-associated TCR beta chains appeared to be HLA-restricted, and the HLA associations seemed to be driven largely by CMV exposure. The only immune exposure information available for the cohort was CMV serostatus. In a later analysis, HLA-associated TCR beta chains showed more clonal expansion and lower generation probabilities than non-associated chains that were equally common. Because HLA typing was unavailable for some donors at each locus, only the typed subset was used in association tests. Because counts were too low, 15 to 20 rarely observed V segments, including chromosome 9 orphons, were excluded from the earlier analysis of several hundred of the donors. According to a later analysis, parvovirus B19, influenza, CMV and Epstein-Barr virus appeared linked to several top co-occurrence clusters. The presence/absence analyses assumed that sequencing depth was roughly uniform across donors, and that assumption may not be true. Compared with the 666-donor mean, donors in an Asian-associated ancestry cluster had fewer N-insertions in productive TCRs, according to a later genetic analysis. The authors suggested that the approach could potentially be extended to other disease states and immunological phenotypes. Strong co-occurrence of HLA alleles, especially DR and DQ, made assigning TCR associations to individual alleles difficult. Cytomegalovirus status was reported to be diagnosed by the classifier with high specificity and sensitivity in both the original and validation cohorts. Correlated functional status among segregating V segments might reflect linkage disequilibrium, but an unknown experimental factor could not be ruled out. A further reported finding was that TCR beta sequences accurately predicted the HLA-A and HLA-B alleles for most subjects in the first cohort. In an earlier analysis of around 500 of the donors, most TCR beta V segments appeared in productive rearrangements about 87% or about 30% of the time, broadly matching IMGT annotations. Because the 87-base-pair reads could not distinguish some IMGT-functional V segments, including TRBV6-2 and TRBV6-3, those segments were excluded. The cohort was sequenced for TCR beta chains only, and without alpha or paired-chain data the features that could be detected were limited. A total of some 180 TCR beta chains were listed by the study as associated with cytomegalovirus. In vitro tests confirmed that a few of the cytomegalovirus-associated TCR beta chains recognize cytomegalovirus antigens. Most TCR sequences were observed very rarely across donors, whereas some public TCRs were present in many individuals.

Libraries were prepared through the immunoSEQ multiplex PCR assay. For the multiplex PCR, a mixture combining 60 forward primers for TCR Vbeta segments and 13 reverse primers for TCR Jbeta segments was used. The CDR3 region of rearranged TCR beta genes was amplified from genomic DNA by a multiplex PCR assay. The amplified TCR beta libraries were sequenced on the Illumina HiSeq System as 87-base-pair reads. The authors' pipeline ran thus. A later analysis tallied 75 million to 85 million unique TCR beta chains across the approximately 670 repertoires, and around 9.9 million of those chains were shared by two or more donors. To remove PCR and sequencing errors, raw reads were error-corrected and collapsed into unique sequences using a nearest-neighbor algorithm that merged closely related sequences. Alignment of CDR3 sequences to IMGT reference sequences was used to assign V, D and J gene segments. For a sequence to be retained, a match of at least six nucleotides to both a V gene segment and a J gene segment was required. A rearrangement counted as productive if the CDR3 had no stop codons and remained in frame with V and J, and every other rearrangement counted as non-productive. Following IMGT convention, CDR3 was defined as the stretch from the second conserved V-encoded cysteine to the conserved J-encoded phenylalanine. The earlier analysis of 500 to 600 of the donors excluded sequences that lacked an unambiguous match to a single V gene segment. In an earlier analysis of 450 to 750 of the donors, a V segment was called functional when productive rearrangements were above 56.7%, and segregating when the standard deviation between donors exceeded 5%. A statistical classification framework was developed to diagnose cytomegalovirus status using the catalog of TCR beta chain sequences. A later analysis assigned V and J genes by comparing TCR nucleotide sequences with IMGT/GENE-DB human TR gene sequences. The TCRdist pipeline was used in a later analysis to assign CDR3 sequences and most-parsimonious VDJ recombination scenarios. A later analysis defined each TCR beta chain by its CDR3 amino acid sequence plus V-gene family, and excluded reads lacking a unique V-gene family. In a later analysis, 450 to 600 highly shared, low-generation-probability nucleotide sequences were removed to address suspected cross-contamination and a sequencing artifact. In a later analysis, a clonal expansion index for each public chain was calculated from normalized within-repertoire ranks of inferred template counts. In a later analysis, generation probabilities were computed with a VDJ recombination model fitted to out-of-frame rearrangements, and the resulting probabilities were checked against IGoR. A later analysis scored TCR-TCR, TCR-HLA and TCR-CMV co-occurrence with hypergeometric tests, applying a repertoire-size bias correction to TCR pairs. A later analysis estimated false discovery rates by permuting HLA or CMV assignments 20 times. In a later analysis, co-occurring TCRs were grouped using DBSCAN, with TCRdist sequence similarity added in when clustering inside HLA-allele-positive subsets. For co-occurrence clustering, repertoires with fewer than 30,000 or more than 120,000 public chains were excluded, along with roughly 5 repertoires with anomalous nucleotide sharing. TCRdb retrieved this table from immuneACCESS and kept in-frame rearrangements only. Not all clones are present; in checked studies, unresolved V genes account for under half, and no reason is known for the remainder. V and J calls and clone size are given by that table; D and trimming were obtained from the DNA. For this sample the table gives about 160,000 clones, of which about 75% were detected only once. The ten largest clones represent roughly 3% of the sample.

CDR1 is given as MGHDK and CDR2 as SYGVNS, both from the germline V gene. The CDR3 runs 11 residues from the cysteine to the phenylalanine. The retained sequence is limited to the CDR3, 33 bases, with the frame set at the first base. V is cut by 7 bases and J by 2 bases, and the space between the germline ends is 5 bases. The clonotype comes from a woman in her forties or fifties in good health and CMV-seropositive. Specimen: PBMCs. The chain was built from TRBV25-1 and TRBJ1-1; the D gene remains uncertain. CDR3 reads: CASTGNTEAFF. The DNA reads TGTGCCAGCACGGGTAACACTGAAGCTTTCTTT.